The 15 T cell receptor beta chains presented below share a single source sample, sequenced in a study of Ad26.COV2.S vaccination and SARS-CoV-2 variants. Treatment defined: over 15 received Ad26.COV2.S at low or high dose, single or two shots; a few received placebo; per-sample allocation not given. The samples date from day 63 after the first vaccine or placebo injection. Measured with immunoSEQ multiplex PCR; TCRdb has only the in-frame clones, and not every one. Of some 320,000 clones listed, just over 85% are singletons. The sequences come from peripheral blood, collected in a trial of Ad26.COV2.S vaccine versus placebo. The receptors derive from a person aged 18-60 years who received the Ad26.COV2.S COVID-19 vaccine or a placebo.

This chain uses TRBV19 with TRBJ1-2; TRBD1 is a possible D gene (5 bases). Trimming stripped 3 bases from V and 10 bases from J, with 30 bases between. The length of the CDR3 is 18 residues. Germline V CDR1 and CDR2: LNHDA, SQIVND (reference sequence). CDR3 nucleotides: TGTGCCAGTAGTATGGGGCCGGGCGGAGGGCTATCCTCTTCGGACTACACCTTC. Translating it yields CASSMGPGGGLSSSDYTF.

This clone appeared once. The CDR3, as DNA: TGTGCCAGCAGCCGAGAGACTGGACAGGGGGGAACTTTCTTT. Its translation is CASSRETGQGGTFF. The rearrangement uses TRBV3-1 (or the pseudogene TRBV3-2) and TRBJ1-1, with 10 bases lining up with TRBD1. Per germline, CDR1 LGHDT and CDR2 YNNKEL (reference sequence). Losses at the gene ends were 4 bases for V and 12 bases for J; bases not matched to a gene: 11. CDR3 length: 14 amino acids.

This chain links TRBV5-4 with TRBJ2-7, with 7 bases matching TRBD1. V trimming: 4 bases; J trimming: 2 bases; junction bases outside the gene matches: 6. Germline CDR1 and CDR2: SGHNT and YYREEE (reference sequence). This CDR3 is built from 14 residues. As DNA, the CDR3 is TGTGCCAGCAGCGTGAGACAGGGAACCTACGAGCAGTACTTC. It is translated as CASSVRQGTYEQYF.

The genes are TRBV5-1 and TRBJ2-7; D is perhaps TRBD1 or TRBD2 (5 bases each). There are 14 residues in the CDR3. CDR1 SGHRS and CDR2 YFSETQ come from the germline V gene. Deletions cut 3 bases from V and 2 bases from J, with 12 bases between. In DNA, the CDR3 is TGCGCCAGCAGCTCGGGACCAACTACCTACGAGCAGTACTTC. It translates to CASSSGPTTYEQYF.

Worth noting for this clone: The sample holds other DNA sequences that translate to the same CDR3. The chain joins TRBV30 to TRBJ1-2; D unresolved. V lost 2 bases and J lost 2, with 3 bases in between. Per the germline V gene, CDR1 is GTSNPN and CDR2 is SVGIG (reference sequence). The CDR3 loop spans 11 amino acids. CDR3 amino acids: CAWSLNYGYTF. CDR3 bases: TGTGCCTGGAGTCTAAACTATGGCTACACCTTC.

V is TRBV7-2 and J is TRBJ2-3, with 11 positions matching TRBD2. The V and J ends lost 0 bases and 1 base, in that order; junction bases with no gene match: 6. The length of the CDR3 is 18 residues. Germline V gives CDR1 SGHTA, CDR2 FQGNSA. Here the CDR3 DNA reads TGTGCCAGCAGCTTAGCGACCCTAGCGGGGGGCGGCACAGATACGCAGTATTTT. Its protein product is CASSLATLAGGGTDTQYF.

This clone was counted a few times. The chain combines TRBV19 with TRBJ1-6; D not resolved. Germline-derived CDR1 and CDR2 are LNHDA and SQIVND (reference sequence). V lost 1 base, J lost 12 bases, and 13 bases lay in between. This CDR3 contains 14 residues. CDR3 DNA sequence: TGTGCCAGTAGTATAGGGCAGGCCGCCGGACCCCTCCACTTT. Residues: CASSIGQAAGPLHF.

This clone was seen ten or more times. For the CDR3, the DNA is TGTGCCAGCAGGGTTACCTATAATTCACCCCTCCACTTT. It translates to CASRVTYNSPLHF. The J gene is TRBJ1-6, the V gene TRBV7-8; D uncertain. The V gene's germline CDR1 is SGHVS and CDR2 FQNEAQ. The CDR3 consists of 13 residues. V lost 6 bases and J lost 2, with 5 bases in between.

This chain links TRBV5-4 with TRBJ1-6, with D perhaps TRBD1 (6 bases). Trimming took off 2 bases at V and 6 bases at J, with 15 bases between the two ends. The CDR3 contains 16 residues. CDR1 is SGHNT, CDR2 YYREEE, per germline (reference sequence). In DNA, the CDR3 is TGTGCCAGCAGCTTAAATAACGGACAGAGTAATTCACCCCTCCACTTT. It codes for CASSLNNGQSNSPLHF. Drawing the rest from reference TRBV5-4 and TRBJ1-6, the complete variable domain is ETGVTQSPTHLIKTRGQQVTLRCSSQSGHNTVSWYQQALGQGPQFIFQYYREEENGRGNFPPRFSGLQFPNYSSELNVNALELDDSALYLCASSLNNGQSNSPLHFGNGTRLTVT.

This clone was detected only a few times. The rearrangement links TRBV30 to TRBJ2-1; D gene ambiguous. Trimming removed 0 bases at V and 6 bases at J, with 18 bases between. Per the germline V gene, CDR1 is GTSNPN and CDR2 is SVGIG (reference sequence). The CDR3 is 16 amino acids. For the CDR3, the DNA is TGTGCCTGGAGTGTACTTCGTATCCAACTTAGCAATGAGCAGTTCTTC. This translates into CAWSVLRIQLSNEQFF.

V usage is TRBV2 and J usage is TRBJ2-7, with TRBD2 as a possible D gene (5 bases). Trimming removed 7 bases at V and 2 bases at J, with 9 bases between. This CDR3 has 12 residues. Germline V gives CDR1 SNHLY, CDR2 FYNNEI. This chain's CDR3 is CASMREPYEQYF. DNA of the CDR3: TGTGCCAGCATGAGGGAACCCTACGAGCAGTACTTC.

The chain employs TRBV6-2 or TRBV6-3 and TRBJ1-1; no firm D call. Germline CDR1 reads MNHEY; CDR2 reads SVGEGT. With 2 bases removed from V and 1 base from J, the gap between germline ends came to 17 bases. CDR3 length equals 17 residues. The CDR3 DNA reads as TGTGCCAGCAGTTACGAACGGAGGCTGGGAGGGAACACTGAAGCTTTCTTT. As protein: CASSYERRLGGNTEAFF.

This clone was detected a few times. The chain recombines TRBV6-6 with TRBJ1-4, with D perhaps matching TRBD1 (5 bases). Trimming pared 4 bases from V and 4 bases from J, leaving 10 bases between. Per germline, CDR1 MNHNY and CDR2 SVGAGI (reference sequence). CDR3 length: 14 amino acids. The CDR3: CASSFRGLNEKLFF. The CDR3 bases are TGTGCCAGCAGTTTCCGGGGACTTAATGAAAAACTGTTTTTT.

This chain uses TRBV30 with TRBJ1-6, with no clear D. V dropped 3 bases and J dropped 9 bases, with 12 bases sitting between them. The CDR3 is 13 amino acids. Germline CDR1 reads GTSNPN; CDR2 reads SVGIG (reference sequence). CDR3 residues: CAWSGGLTSPLHF. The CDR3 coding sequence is TGTGCCTGGAGCGGCGGCCTAACTTCACCCCTCCACTTT.

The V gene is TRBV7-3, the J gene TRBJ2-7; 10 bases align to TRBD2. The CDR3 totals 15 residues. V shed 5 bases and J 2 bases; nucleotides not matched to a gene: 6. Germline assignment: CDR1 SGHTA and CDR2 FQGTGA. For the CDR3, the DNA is TGTGCCAGCAGCCCCTCTAGCGGGGGTCCCTACGAGCAGTACTTC. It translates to CASSPSSGGPYEQYF.